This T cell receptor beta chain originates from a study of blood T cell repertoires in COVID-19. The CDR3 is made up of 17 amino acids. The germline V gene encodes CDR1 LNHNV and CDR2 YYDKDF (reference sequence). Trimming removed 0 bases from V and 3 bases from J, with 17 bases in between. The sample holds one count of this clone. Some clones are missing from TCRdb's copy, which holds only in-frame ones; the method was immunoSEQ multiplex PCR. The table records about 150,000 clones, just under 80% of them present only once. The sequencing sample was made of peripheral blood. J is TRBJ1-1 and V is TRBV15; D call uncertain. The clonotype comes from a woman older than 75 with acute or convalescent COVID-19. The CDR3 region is CATSRDYAGIWDTEAFF. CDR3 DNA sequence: TGTGCCACCAGCAGAGATTACGCGGGGATTTGGGACACTGAAGCTTTCTTT.